A single TCR beta chain is shown here with its context. Its antigen remains unidentified. Those patients with uncontrolled infection, other autoimmune disease, pregnancy or lactation were excluded. Diagnosing involved the use of clinical symptoms, serum thyroxine and TRAb, thyroid ultrasound and orbital computed tomography. TCR beta CDR3 regions were amplified from RNA transcripts. The HTBI set primed first-round TCR CDR3 RT-PCR. In TCRdb, the multiplex PCR reads were re-called with MiXCR into one record per CDR3 protein. In the table there are hundreds of thousands of distinct CDR3 sequences, 45% of which are singletons. The record originates from a study of T cells in Graves' hyperthyroidism and ophthalmopathy. V was trimmed by 7 bases and J by 3 bases, leaving 5 bases between them. The CDR3 totals 11 residues. Germline loops: CDR1 SGDLS, CDR2 YYNGEE. Broader study findings: Most thyroid-expanded clonotypes above 0.001 were also found in blood.

This clonotype originated in an adult man with Graves' disease, either hyperthyroidism or ophthalmopathy (not recorded which). J is TRBJ1-5 and V is TRBV9; D unresolved. Sequencing used peripheral blood or thyroid tissue (not recorded which). The CDR3, as DNA: TGTGCCAGCCTGCCCAATCAGCCCCAGCATTTT. Its protein is CASLPNQPQHF. Full variable domain (outside the CDR3, taken from reference TRBV9 and TRBJ1-5): DSGVTQTPKHLITATGQRVTLRCSPRSGDLSVYWYQQSLDQGLQFLIQYYNGEERAKGNILERFSAQQFPDLHSELNLSSLELGDSALYFCASLPNQPQHFGDGTRLSIL.